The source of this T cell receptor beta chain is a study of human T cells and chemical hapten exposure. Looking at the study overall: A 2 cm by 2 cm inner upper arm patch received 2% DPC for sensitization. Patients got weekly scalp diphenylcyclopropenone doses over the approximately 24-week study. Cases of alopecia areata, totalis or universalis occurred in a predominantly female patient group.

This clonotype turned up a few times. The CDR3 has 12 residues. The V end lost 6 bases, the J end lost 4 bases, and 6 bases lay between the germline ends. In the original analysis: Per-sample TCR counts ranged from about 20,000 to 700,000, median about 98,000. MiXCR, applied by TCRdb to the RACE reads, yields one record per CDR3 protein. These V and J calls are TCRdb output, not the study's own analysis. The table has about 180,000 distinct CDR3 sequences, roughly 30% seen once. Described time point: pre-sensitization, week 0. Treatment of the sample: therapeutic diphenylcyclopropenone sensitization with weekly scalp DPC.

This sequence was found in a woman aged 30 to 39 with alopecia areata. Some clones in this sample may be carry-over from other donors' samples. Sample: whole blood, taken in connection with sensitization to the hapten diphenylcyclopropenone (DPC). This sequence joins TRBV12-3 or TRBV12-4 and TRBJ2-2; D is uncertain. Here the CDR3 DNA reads TGTGCCAGCAGCTATTCCACCGGGGAGCTGTTTTTT. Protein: CASSYSTGELFF.